This TCR beta chain was profiled in a study of identical twins. Regarding the study as a whole: A lower insertion count was a feature of abundant cord blood beta clonotypes, with no such feature in memory repertoires. Sharing of beta out-of-frame sequences by twins showed a weaker excess. Cross-sectional statistics, not tracking of the same donors, supported the conclusions.

TCRdb passed the 5' RACE reads through MiXCR, listing each CDR3 protein once. The sample has approximately 890,000 distinct CDR3 sequences; 9% to 15% are singletons. Healthy Caucasians were all of the donors. This clonotype was detected only a few times. Its specificity is unknown. The sample also formed part of further work on yellow fever vaccine responses in identical twins.

The clonotype comes from a woman aged 18-35 years in good health. The specimen sequenced was PBMCs.

In nucleotides, the CDR3 is TGTGCCAGCAGCCCTTACAGGACTAGCGGGGGGCCCTACCAAGAGACCCAGTACTTC. Protein: CASSPYRTSGGPYQETQYF. The chain couples TRBV11-2 to TRBJ2-5; 14 bases match TRBD2. The germline gives CDR1 SGHAT, CDR2 FQNNGV. Trimming at V came to 5 bases and at J to 0 bases, leaving 11 bases not matched to a gene. This CDR3 comprises 19 residues.